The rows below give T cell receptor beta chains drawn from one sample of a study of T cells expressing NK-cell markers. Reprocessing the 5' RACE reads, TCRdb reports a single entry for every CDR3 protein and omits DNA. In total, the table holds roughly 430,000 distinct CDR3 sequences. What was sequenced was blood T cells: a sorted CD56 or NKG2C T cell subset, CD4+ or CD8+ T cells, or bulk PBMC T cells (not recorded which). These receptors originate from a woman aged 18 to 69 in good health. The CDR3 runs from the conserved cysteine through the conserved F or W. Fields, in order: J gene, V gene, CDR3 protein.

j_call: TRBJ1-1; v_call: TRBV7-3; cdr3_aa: CASSLGLATEAFF
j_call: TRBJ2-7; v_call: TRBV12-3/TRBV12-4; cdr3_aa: CASATGTYEQYF
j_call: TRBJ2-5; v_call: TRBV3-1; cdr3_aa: CASSQDFETQYF
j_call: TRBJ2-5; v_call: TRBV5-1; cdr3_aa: CATSSGGSETQYF
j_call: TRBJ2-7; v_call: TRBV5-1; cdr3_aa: CASTWDGTSYEQYF
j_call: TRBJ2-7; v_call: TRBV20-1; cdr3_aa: CSASAADSYEQYF
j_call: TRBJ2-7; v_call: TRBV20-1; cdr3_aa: CSARTPNYEQYF
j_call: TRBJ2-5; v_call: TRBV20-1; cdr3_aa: CSARPYAGVAGGETQYF
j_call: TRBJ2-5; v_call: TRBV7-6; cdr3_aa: CASIPWVGETQYF
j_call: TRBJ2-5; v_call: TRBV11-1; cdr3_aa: CASSTPTVEVETQYF
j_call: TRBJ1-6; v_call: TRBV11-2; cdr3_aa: CASRQGGVASPLHF
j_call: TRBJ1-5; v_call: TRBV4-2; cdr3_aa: CASSQDKAASHQPQHF
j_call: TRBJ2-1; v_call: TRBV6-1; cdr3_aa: CASSVIQGLHNEQFF
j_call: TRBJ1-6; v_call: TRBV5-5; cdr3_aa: CASSIGTESSYNSPLHF
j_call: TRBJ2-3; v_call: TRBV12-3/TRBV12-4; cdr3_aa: CASSRFEGTARVDTQYF
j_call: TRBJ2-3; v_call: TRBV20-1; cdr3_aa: CSASFLGDQDTQYF
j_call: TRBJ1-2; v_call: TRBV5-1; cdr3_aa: CASSLERNYGYTF
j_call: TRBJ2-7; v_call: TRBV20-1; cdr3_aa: CLGTSGRAYEQYF
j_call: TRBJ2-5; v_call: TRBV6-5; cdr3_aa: CASSYRTPTETQYF
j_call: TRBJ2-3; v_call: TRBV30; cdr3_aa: CAWRLAGTTDTQYF
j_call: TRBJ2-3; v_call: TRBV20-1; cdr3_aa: CSAIPLRDTQYF
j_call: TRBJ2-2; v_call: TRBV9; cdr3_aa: CASSPSRAGELFF
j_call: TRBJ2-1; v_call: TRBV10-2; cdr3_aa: CASSPGTSGGFEQFF
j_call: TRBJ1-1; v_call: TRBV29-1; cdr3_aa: CSVVRAMNTEAFF
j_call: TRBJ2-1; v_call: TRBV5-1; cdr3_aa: CASSLVQGTYNEQFF
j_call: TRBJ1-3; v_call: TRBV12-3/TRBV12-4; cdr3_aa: CASSPREIGNTIYF
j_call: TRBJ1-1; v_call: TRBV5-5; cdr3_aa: CASSPPITQSEAFF
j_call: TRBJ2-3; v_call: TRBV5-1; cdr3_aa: CASSPLAGPTDTQYF
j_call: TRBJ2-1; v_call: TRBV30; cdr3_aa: CAWGVAGGSSYNEQFF
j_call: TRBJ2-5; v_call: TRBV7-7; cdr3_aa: CASSLGTSGKETQYF
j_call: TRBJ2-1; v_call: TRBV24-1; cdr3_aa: CATSDTRTGTRNEQFF
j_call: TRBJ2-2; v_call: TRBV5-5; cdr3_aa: CASSLDHQTVRDTGELFF
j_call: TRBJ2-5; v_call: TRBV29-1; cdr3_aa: CSVGASGFQETQYF
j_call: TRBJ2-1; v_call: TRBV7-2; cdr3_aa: CASSSRPSGGDHEQFF
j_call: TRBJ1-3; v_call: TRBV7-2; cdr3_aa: CASSFRSGGNTIYF
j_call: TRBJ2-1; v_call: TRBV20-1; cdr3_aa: CSASDEQYNEQFF
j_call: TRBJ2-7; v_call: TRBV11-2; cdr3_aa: CASSPRGGAVYEQYF
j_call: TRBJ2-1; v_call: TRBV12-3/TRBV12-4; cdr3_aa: CASSLFSGSYPYSEQFF
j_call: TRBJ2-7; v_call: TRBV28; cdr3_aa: CASRMDTAKLKQYF
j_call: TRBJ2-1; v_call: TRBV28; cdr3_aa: CASREGLAGVSYNEQFF
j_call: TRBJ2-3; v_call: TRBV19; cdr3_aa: CASSSVGDTQYF
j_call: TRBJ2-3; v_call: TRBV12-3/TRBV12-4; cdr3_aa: CASSLGDGALAETQYF
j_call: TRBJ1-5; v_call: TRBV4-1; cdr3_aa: CASSQDQYWSNQPQHF
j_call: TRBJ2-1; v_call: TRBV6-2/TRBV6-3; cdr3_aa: CASSNVRISGRDEQFF
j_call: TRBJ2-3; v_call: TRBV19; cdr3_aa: CASSMGQRGSTDTQYF
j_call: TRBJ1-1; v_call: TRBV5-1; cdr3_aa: CANSLENRANTEAFF
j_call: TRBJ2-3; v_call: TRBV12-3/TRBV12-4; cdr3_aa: CASRRDLETDTQYF
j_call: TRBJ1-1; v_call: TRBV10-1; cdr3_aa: CASSDSGRNTEAFF
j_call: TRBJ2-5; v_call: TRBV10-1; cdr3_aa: CASSRGESLETQYF